A single sample is the source of the 26 T cell receptor beta chains below, sequenced in a study of Graves' ophthalmopathy and Graves' hyperthyroidism. The TCR beta CDR3 regions underwent amplification from RNA transcripts. The workflow started with a first-round RT-PCR run with HTBI primers and then moved on to a second-round multiplex PCR. TCRdb re-derived calls from the multiplex PCR reads in MiXCR, one entry per CDR3 protein. The sample includes under 350,000 distinct CDR3 sequences, roughly a sixth of them seen just once. Material: peripheral blood. The receptors derive from an adult man with Graves' ophthalmopathy.

This clonotype was picked up many times. The V gene is TRBV30, the J gene TRBJ1-1; D is undetermined. CDR3 length: 13 residues. Trimming took 1 base from V and 1 from J, leaving 7 bases between them. Germline loops: CDR1 GTSNPN, CDR2 SVGIG (reference sequence). Here the CDR3 reads CAWSAIWNTEAFF. Written as DNA, the CDR3 is TGTGCCTGGAGTGCCATCTGGAACACTGAAGCTTTCTTT. The full variable domain, with the rest looked up from reference TRBV30 and TRBJ1-1, is SQTIHQWPATLVQPVGSPLSLECTVEGTSNPNLYWYRQAAGRGLQLLFYSVGIGQISSEVPQNLSASRPQDRQFILSSKKLLLSDSGFYLCAWSAIWNTEAFFGQGTRLTVV.

In this sample, this clonotype turned up many times. The chain recombines TRBV7-2 with TRBJ2-7; D possibly corresponds to TRBD2 (7 bases). V gave up 5 bases and J gave up 2 bases, with 13 bases separating them. The CDR3 has 14 amino acids. The germline gives CDR1 SGHTA, CDR2 FQGNSA. CDR3 coding DNA: TGTGCCAGCAGCCCTTCGGGGGGCCCCTACGAGCAGTACTTC. Amino acid sequence: CASSPSGGPYEQYF.

This clonotype was detected many times. The V gene is TRBV5-1, the J gene TRBJ1-1; D is uncertain. With 5 bases removed from V and 3 bases from J, the gap between germline ends came to 17 bases. This CDR3 contains 15 residues. The germline V gene has CDR1 SGHRS and CDR2 YFSETQ. CDR3 amino acids: CASRVRVIGDTEAFF. The CDR3 DNA is TGCGCCAGCAGGGTTAGGGTGATCGGGGACACTGAAGCTTTCTTT.

This clonotype was observed at least ten times. This chain connects TRBV7-9 to TRBJ2-5; 7 bases are shared with TRBD1. The CDR3 totals 13 residues. CDR1 is SEHNR and CDR2 is FQNEAQ in the germline V gene (reference sequence). After removal of 1 base from V and 5 bases from J, the junction contained 1 base not matched to a gene. The CDR3 region is CASSLGQGETQYF. In DNA form, the CDR3 reads TGTGCCAGCAGCTTAGGACAGGGTGAGACCCAGTACTTC.

This clonotype came up many times. The chain links TRBV28 to TRBJ1-1; D call uncertain. Germline V gives CDR1 MDHEN, CDR2 SYDVKM. This CDR3 is 13 amino acids long. The ends were cut back, 6 bases at V and 6 bases at J, with 14 bases in the middle. The CDR3 here is CASSSTPWSEAFF. The CDR3 DNA follows: TGTGCCAGCAGCAGCACCCCCTGGTCTGAAGCTTTCTTT.

This clonotype has ten or more counts. V is TRBV6-5 and J is TRBJ1-3, with D maybe TRBD1 (5 bases). This CDR3 region has 17 residues. With 8 bases removed from V and 1 base from J, the gap between germline ends came to 21 bases. Germline V CDR1 and CDR2: MNHEY, SVGAGI. The CDR3 region has the DNA TGTGCCAGCGCCCTGTTCGCGTCCCAGGGTTCTGGAAACACCATATATTTT. This gives the protein CASALFASQGSGNTIYF.

This clonotype was recorded many times. This chain uses TRBV12-3 or TRBV12-4 with TRBJ1-3, with 7 bases aligning to TRBD1. J lost 2 bases, V lost 1 base, and 5 bases had no gene match. This CDR3 region has 16 residues. The CDR3, as DNA: TGTGCCAGCAGTTTAGGGGAGGGACAGACTGGAAACACCATATATTTT. Its translation: CASSLGEGQTGNTIYF.

The sample holds many counts of this clonotype. This chain joins TRBV6-1 and TRBJ2-7, with no clear D. This CDR3 comprises 16 residues. CDR1 is MNHNS and CDR2 is SASEGT in the germline V gene. Trimming took off 6 bases at V and 2 bases at J, with 20 bases between the two ends. The CDR3 sequence is CASSVRPAGWTYEQYF. CDR3 coding DNA: TGTGCCAGCAGCGTACGGCCGGCAGGATGGACCTACGAGCAGTACTTC.

This clonotype was seen repeatedly, ten times or more. This sequence joins TRBV12-3 or TRBV12-4 and TRBJ2-7; a possible D gene is TRBD1 (5 bases). CDR3 size: 15 residues. Trimming took off 5 bases at V and 6 bases at J, with 20 bases between the two ends. This CDR3 reads CASSAARTPWAEQYF. For the CDR3, the DNA is TGTGCCAGCAGTGCCGCTCGGACACCTTGGGCCGAGCAGTACTTC.

This clonotype was recorded many times. V usage is TRBV28 and J usage is TRBJ1-2; D perhaps matches TRBD1 (6 bases). V lost 2 bases and J lost 3, with 16 bases in between. This CDR3 spans 16 amino acids. Germline V gene sequence: CDR1 MDHEN, CDR2 SYDVKM. The CDR3 coding sequence is TGTGCCAGCAGTTTAGAGGATGGAGGGGGAGACTATGGCTACACCTTC. Its protein is CASSLEDGGGDYGYTF.

This clonotype has a count of ten or more. The chain employs TRBV25-1 and TRBJ2-5; D possibly corresponds to TRBD2 (5 bases). Germline V gene data show CDR1 as MGHDK and CDR2 as SYGVNS. The CDR3 totals 14 residues. V was trimmed by 1 base and J by 5 bases, leaving 11 bases between them. CDR3 coding DNA: TGTGCCAGCAGTGAATGGGGTTCGGGGGAGACCCAGTACTTC. As protein: CASSEWGSGETQYF.

This clonotype was detected ten times or more. V and J are TRBV7-2 and TRBJ2-2; tentative D call: TRBD2 (6 bases). Germline V gives CDR1 SGHTA, CDR2 FQGNSA. V was shortened by 1 base and J by 2 bases, with 11 bases between the two germline ends. The CDR3 extends over 16 amino acids. The CDR3 loop reads CASSLVPAGNTGELFF. The CDR3 bases are TGTGCCAGCAGCTTAGTGCCAGCGGGTAACACCGGGGAGCTGTTTTTT.

This clonotype came up many times. This chain connects TRBV12-3 or TRBV12-4 to TRBJ1-5, with a weak D call TRBD1 (6 bases). CDR3 size: 15 residues. V lost 5 bases to trimming and J lost 0 bases, with 11 bases between them. The CDR3 DNA sequence: TGTGCCAGCAGTATGACAGGCAATAGCAATCAGCCCCAGCATTTT. Its translation: CASSMTGNSNQPQHF.

Ten or more counts support this clonotype. The rearrangement uses TRBV4-1 and TRBJ2-5, with D hard to call. The germline V gene encodes CDR1 MGHRA and CDR2 YSYEKL. The V end lost 1 base, the J end lost 0 bases, and 12 bases lay between the germline ends. The CDR3 loop spans 16 amino acids. The CDR3 protein is CASSQGRSQYQETQYF. CDR3 bases: TGCGCCAGCAGCCAAGGTCGCTCGCAGTACCAAGAGACCCAGTACTTC.

This clonotype was recorded many times. The chain combines TRBV2 with TRBJ1-2; a weak D match, TRBD1 (5 bases). V was clipped by 6 bases and J by 1 base, with 15 bases between them. This CDR3 is 15 amino acids long. CDR1 is SNHLY, CDR2 FYNNEI, per germline. For the CDR3, the DNA is TGTGCCAGCAGGGCCAGGGTCCGGGTTAACTATGGCTACACCTTC. It encodes CASRARVRVNYGYTF.

At least ten counts were recorded for this clonotype. The chain has TRBV9 and TRBJ2-2; 8 bases agree with TRBD1. The V gene end was trimmed by 4 bases and the J gene end by 0 bases; junction bases not matched to a gene: 5. The CDR3 runs 16 residues. From germline, CDR1 is SGDLS and CDR2 YYNGEE. The CDR3 protein is CASSPRQGSNTGELFF. In DNA form, the CDR3 reads TGTGCCAGCAGCCCTCGACAGGGGTCGAACACCGGGGAGCTGTTTTTT. The full variable domain, with the rest looked up from reference TRBV9 and TRBJ2-2, is DSGVTQTPKHLITATGQRVTLRCSPRSGDLSVYWYQQSLDQGLQFLIQYYNGEERAKGNILERFSAQQFPDLHSELNLSSLELGDSALYFCASSPRQGSNTGELFFGEGSRLTVL.

This clonotype has a count of ten or more. V gene TRBV10-3 combines with J gene TRBJ2-6; D is perhaps TRBD1 (6 bases). Looked up from germline, CDR1 is ENHRY and CDR2 is SYGVKD. Trimming stripped 10 bases from V and 2 bases from J, with 12 bases between. This CDR3 is built from 14 residues. The CDR3 is CATQQGTGANVLTF. In nucleotides, the CDR3 is TGTGCCACCCAACAGGGAACTGGGGCCAACGTCCTGACTTTC.

This clonotype was picked up many times. The chain has TRBV20-1 and TRBJ2-7; TRBD1 matches 8 bases. The CDR3 spans 15 residues. J was trimmed by 2 bases and V by 0 bases; bases with no gene match: 6. Germline V gene data show CDR1 as DFQATT and CDR2 as SNEGSKA (reference sequence). This CDR3 is CSARDLGQGAYEQYF. The CDR3 bases are TGCAGTGCTAGAGATCTAGGACAGGGTGCCTACGAGCAGTACTTC.

This clonotype appeared many times. The V and J genes are TRBV6-5 and TRBJ1-2, with D hard to call. CDR3 length: 15 amino acids. Germline loops: CDR1 MNHEY, CDR2 SVGAGI. The V end lost 0 bases, the J end lost 1 base, and 9 bases lay between the germline ends. The CDR3 DNA sequence: TGTGCCAGCAGTTACTCGAGTCCCCGTAACTATGGCTACACCTTC. Amino acids: CASSYSSPRNYGYTF.

This clonotype was found many times. The chain is built from TRBV27 and TRBJ2-2; D perhaps matches TRBD2 (6 bases). V was trimmed by 4 bases and J by 0 bases, leaving 15 bases between them. Germline CDR1 MNHEY, CDR2 SMNVEV (reference sequence). The CDR3 consists of 17 residues. CDR3 in amino acids: CASSWISGNANTGELFF. In DNA, the CDR3 is TGTGCCAGCAGTTGGATTAGCGGAAACGCGAACACCGGGGAGCTGTTTTTT.

The table lists this clonotype with many counts. V gene TRBV12-3 or TRBV12-4 combines with J gene TRBJ2-2, with a tentative D call TRBD2 (7 bases). The V gene lost 4 bases and the J gene lost 4 bases, with 16 bases spanning the gap. The CDR3 spans 16 residues. The CDR3 nucleotides read TGTGCCAGCAGTTCCCTAGGGGGGGCCCCCACCGGGGAGCTGTTTTTT. This encodes CASSSLGGAPTGELFF.

This clonotype was recorded many times. The chain has TRBV30 and TRBJ1-2; possible D gene TRBD1, 6 bases. The V end was cut by 6 bases, the J end by 7 bases, with 24 bases between. The CDR3 covers 15 residues. In germline, CDR1 is GTSNPN, CDR2 SVGIG (reference sequence). The chain's CDR3 is CACKDAGAVFRGYTF. The DNA for the CDR3 is TGTGCCTGTAAAGACGCAGGGGCCGTTTTCCGTGGCTACACCTTC.

This clonotype was seen ten or more times. V is TRBV6-1 and J is TRBJ2-7; TRBD1 aligns across 7 bases. CDR3 length equals 12 residues. CDR1 and CDR2 from the germline V gene are MNHNS and SASEGT. V trimming: 10 bases; J trimming: 0 bases; junction bases outside the gene matches: 3. The CDR3 spells CATRDSSYEQYF. DNA for the CDR3: TGTGCCACCAGGGACAGCTCCTACGAGCAGTACTTC.

The CDR3 nucleotides are TGTGCCAGCTCACGAGCTAGCGGAGGGAGTTACGAGCAGTACTTC. This encodes CASSRASGGSYEQYF. The chain recombines TRBV18 with TRBJ2-7, with 7 bases lining up with TRBD2. The J segment lost 4 bases and the V segment lost 4 bases, leaving 10 bases of the junction unmatched. Germline assignment: CDR1 KGHSH and CDR2 LQKENI. This CDR3 is built from 15 residues.

This clonotype was counted at least ten times. The J gene is TRBJ1-1, the V gene TRBV11-2; 8 bases are shared with TRBD1. The CDR3 is 15 residues long. V was clipped by 4 bases and J by 4 bases; unmatched bases: 8. Germline CDR1 reads SGHAT; CDR2 reads FQNNGV. CDR3 coding DNA: TGTGCCAGCAGCTCCACAGGGGGTTCGGGCACTGAAGCTTTCTTT. This sequence encodes CASSSTGGSGTEAFF.

This clonotype occurred many times. The gene calls are TRBV6-2 or TRBV6-3 and TRBJ2-7; tentative D call: TRBD2 (5 bases). This CDR3 is 16 amino acids long. V lost 7 bases to trimming and J lost 5 bases, with 24 bases between them. Germline V gene lookup returns CDR1 MNHEY and CDR2 SVGEGT. In DNA, the CDR3 is TGTGCCAGCACCCGATCGGCGGACCGGGATAATAACGAGCAGTACTTC. Amino acids: CASTRSADRDNNEQYF.